This record looks at one TCR beta chain sequence and its context. The data stem from a study of T cells expressing NK-cell markers. Each CDR3 protein gets one entry in TCRdb, which reprocessed the 5' RACE reads and gives no DNA. Its table records hundreds of thousands of distinct CDR3 sequences. Germline CDR1 reads MNHEY; CDR2 reads SMNVEV (reference sequence). This CDR3 spans 14 amino acids. The rearrangement uses TRBV27 and TRBJ2-1; TCRdb indicates TRBD1, and absent DNA this call remains unverified. The sequencing sample was made of blood T cells: a sorted CD56 or NKG2C T cell subset, CD4+ or CD8+ T cells, or bulk PBMC T cells (not recorded which). The source is a man aged 18-69 years in good health. The CDR3 protein is CASSPPGGRNEQFF.